This record concerns one TCR beta chain sequence. The specificity of this receptor is unknown. No base quality values were provided; no much bigger clone lies one nucleotide off. The sample is drawn from a study of blood T cell repertoires in COVID-19 (dated by TCRdb to 2020 to 2022). Background on the whole study: Samples covering the acute and convalescent phases of COVID-19 were provided by collaborators in the United States, Italy and Spain. The material from the prospective study consisted of cDNA or gDNA derived from T cells, B-cell-depleted T cells, or PBMCs. Subjects who had been exposed to COVID-19, were actively infected with it, or had recovered from it provided the deeply sampled blood TCRbeta repertoires that made up the dataset. A freely available public database, intended as a resource for researchers studying the immune response to SARS-CoV-2, is where the repertoires were released. The samples were drawn from two sources: the first 160 participants of the ongoing ImmuneRACE study, and about 1,300 subjects contributed by 6 global collaborators. A de-identified subject ID, COVID-19 status, age in years and sex were almost always included in the sample metadata. HLA class I and class II types, where available, came from metadata supplied by the sample provider rather than from assay-based typing.

As encoded in the germline V gene, CDR1 is SQVTM while CDR2 is ANQGSEA. V has 1 base trimmed and J has 7 bases trimmed; junction bases matching no gene number 4. Counted from cysteine to phenylalanine, this CDR3 has 13 amino acids. Only the CDR3 portion is preserved as DNA: 39 bases, with reading frame beginning at the first base. Whole blood was collected in K2EDTA tubes by collaborating institutions according to the institutions' own protocols. For TCRbeta analysis, collaborators shipped samples as frozen whole blood, isolated PBMCs, or DNA extracted from either of those sample types. TCRbeta CDR3 regions were amplified from genomic DNA by means of the immunoSEQ Assay, a bias-controlled multiplex PCR. Per the source publication's procedure: Nucleated cell counts per sample were estimated from amplification of reference gene primers within the assay. To quantify the absolute abundance of each unique TCRbeta CDR3 rearrangement, sequence reads were collapsed and filtered. For each sample, productive Simpson clonality was calculated by taking the square root of Simpson's diversity index across productive rearrangements. TCRdb limited this immuneACCESS table to in-frame rearrangements with V and J called. A share of clones is missing; checked studies link under half to unresolved V genes, and the rest is unexplained. Clone size and V and J calls were adopted from that table, with D and trimming inferred from the DNA. For this sample there are more than 70,000 clones; approximately 86% appear just once. Of the sample, 15% to 20% is held by the ten largest clones.

Overall results and qualifications from the work: The quantity of clinical and demographic metadata differed by source and by participant and was supplied without curation.

The source material was peripheral blood. The sequence came from an elderly woman with acute or convalescent COVID-19. The rearrangement combines TRBV29-1 with TRBJ1-2, with 9 bases in between that match TRBD1. The CDR3 protein sequence reads: CSVEGGTGSGYTF. The base sequence is TGCAGCGTTGAAGGAGGGACAGGGAGTGGCTACACCTTC.